The entry below gives a single T cell receptor beta chain sequence along with its context. The target of this receptor is not known. Per-nucleotide qualities are absent, and no much larger clonotype sits a single base away. This record belongs to a study of blood T cells in healthy people across ages (dated by TCRdb to the mid-2010s). Concerning the study at large: In model experiments, template switching captured roughly one uniquely barcoded TCR beta cDNA molecule for every two T cells. Age-related changes in TCR beta repertoire diversity were measured in the study by deep sequencing normalized with unique cDNA molecular identifiers. To avoid experimental bias, donors of different ages were spread randomly across the sequencing lanes. Donors were grouped into four age groups: young (average roughly 16 years), middle-aged (roughly 38), aged (approximately 67) and long-lived (around 80). Two additional independent replicas of 1 million unique cDNA reads from the same blood draw were analyzed for two donors (one aged 18 to 30 and one aged 80 or older).

Paper-wide results and their limitations: A strong correlation was found between observed TCR beta diversity and the percentage of naive T cells measured by flow cytometry. Because the CMV infection status of the donors was unknown, age-related changes in expanded clonotypes may potentially have been confounded. Compared with the aged group, more naive CD4+ T cells, fewer expanded clones and increased TCR diversity were shown by the long-lived group, suggesting age selection. Bulk unsorted PBMC profiling prevented conclusive comparison of naive and antigen-experienced compartments. Estimates of total diversity based on one million sequenced T cells were regarded as lower bounds and as underestimates. Observed TCR beta diversity per million T cells fell roughly linearly with age, and a significant reduction was already apparent by age roughly 40.

Preparation of the library involved 5' RACE. Instrument used: Illumina HiSeq 2500. A second PCR of roughly 6 to 12 cycles was run with a J-beta primer mix and a sample-barcoded 5' primer. A unique molecular identifier was introduced onto each TCR beta cDNA molecule by a template-switch 5' adaptor carrying 12 random nucleotides. At least 2.5 million CDR3-containing paired-end reads were obtained from each sample. All of the RNA was converted into first-strand cDNA using the Mint cDNA synthesis kit, with a TRBC-specific oligonucleotide serving as the primer. All cDNA was treated with uracil-DNA glycosylase and then went through a first 18-cycle PCR with the universal primers M1SS and BC2_uni_R. The study's processing was this. For normalization, 1 million high-quality reads, each with a distinct molecular identifier, were randomly selected from each sample. Reads sharing molecular identifiers were discarded rather than binned into consensus sequences. MiTCR, with a Q25 quality threshold and the strictest error-elimination algorithm, was used for CDR3 identification, clonotype clustering and error correction. A nonparametric unseen species model with Euler transformation was used to estimate a lower bound on total TCR beta diversity. TCRdb reworked the public reads: Q25 trimming with fastp, MiXCR clone assembly, productive beta chains retained. Every CDR3 protein is listed once, alongside the most common genes and DNA of its rows. The V and J calls and clone size come from TCRdb's table, not from the authors' own analysis. The sample data list hundreds of thousands of distinct CDR3 sequences, and approximately 60% of these were observed just once. The ten biggest clones cover around 25% of the sample.

Donors were 39 systemically healthy Caucasian individuals from Russia aged roughly 6 to 100 years. Ten milliliters of peripheral blood were drawn from each donor into EDTA-treated Vacutainer tubes. Ficoll-Paque density-gradient centrifugation was used to isolate PBMCs, with at least 7 million per sample. Trizol reagent was used to extract total RNA from PBMCs, with at least 6 micrograms per sample. For every donor, an aliquot of PBMCs went through flow cytometry to measure the percentages of naive CD45RAhigh/CD27high T cells. This TCR derives from a man aged 40-55 years in good health. The specimen was blood.

The CDR3 protein sequence reads: CASSVGVSGYFEQFF. The nucleotide sequence reads TGTGCCAGCAGCGTAGGGGTTAGCGGGTATTTTGAGCAGTTCTTC. The sequence joins TRBV9 to TRBJ2-1, and 7 junction bases match TRBD2. Clipping removes 0 bases from V and 9 bases from J, with 9 as the unmatched junction base count. The CDR3 numbers 15 residues from cysteine through phenylalanine. The read is trimmed to its CDR3 DNA, 45 bases read in frame from base 1. From the germline V gene, CDR1 is SGDLS and CDR2 is YYNGEE.